The rows below give T cell receptor beta chains drawn from one sample of a study of post-analysis software for immune sequencing data. TCRdb recomputed calls from the PCR reads with MiXCR, one row per CDR3 protein. The profile shows 160,000 or so distinct CDR3 sequences, about 34% of them singletons. The source was blood, collected after autologous hematopoietic stem cell transplantation. These receptors were obtained from a girl between 10 and 17 years old with multiple sclerosis. Both conserved end residues are part of each CDR3. D genes are given only for firm matches. For some rows the clone size is stated as once, few or many, or as a class when expanded; others skip it.

clone size	V gene	D gene	J gene	CDR3 protein	CDR3 DNA
once	TRBV6-1	NA	TRBJ1-2	CASSGNGVAYGYTF	TGTGCCAGCAGTGGGAATGGGGTGGCCTATGGCTACACCTTC
NA	TRBV19	NA	TRBJ1-2	CASSIPYGAVYGYTF	TGTGCCAGTAGTATCCCTTACGGAGCAGTCTATGGCTACACCTTC
few	TRBV7-4	NA	TRBJ1-2	CASSPHPGGDGNYGYTF	TGTGCCAGCAGCCCACACCCGGGGGGGGATGGCAACTATGGCTACACCTTC
NA	TRBV30	NA	TRBJ2-7	CAWSVESSYEQYF	TGTGCCTGGAGTGTAGAGTCATCCTACGAGCAGTACTTC
few	TRBV20-1	TRBD2	TRBJ2-7	CSARDGAGPYYEQYF	TGCAGTGCTAGAGACGGAGCGGGACCGTACTACGAGCAGTACTTC
NA	TRBV28	NA	TRBJ2-7	CASSPPASDFYGQYF	TGTGCCAGCAGTCCCCCGGCTAGCGATTTCTACGGGCAGTACTTC
NA	TRBV5-6	NA	TRBJ2-7	CASRILGSNLGEQYF	TGTGCCAGCAGAATACTAGGGTCCAATTTGGGAGAGCAGTACTTC
few	TRBV20-1	TRBD2	TRBJ2-1	CSARNGGERFGEQFF	TGCAGTGCTAGAAATGGGGGGGAACGGTTTGGTGAGCAGTTTTTC
NA	TRBV28	NA	TRBJ2-4	CASSLERGSTNIQYF	TGTGCCAGCAGTTTAGAGAGGGGAAGCACAAACATTCAGTACTTC
NA	TRBV27	NA	TRBJ2-7	CASSLSASHEQYF	TGTGCCAGCAGTTTATCAGCTTCCCACGAGCAGTACTTC
once	TRBV7-2	NA	TRBJ2-5	CSSSLGVGETQYF	TGTTCCAGCAGCTTAGGAGTGGGGGAGACCCAGTACTTC
NA	TRBV5-1	TRBD1	TRBJ2-3	CASSRFPGQGTDTQYF	TGCGCCAGCAGCCGATTCCCGGGACAGGGCACAGATACGCAGTATTTT
NA	TRBV7-3	TRBD2	TRBJ2-2	CASSLGGGRTGELFF	TGTGCCAGCAGCCTAGGCGGGGGACGGACCGGGGAGCTGTTTTTT
few	TRBV10-3	NA	TRBJ2-3	CAISPDRPQGNTQYF	TGTGCCATCAGCCCCGACAGGCCACAGGGAAATACGCAGTATTTT
NA	TRBV7-2	TRBD1	TRBJ2-5	CASSRNGQGQETQYF	TGTGCCAGCAGCCGAAACGGACAGGGCCAAGAGACCCAGTACTTC
NA	TRBV21-1	NA	TRBJ2-6	CASRVDWEGGANVLTF	TGTGCCAGCAGGGTGGACTGGGAAGGCGGGGCCAACGTCCTGACTTTC
NA	TRBV20-1	NA	TRBJ2-5	CSARDSGVVGTQYF	TGCAGTGCTAGAGATTCGGGAGTGGTGGGGACCCAGTACTTC
NA	TRBV7-2	TRBD2	TRBJ2-7	CANSPQGRWTSGTDYEQYF	TGTGCCAACAGCCCGCAGGGACGGTGGACTAGCGGGACCGACTACGAGCAGTACTTC
NA	TRBV7-2	NA	TRBJ1-6	CASKPNDLNSPLHF	TGTGCCAGCAAACCCAACGACCTTAATTCACCCCTCCACTTT
NA	TRBV20-1	TRBD2	TRBJ2-1	CSAATATGLAGGGGAYNEQFF	TGCAGTGCTGCTACAGCGACGGGACTAGCGGGAGGAGGGGGGGCCTACAATGAGCAGTTCTTC
NA	TRBV3-1	TRBD1	TRBJ1-1	CASSLGTGVAEAFF	TGTGCCAGCAGCCTAGGGACAGGGGTGGCTGAAGCTTTCTTT
NA	TRBV10-2	TRBD2	TRBJ2-3	CASRPRPRGEFEDTQYF	TGCGCCAGCAGACCTAGACCACGGGGGGAGTTTGAAGATACGCAGTATTTT
many	TRBV20-1	TRBD2	TRBJ2-7	CSASPGGPYEQYF	TGCAGTGCTAGCCCGGGAGGCCCCTACGAGCAGTACTTC
NA	TRBV19	NA	TRBJ2-7	CASSMAHAGEQYF	TGTGCCAGTAGTATGGCCCACGCGGGCGAGCAGTACTTC
few	TRBV20-1	TRBD1	TRBJ2-7	CSAQNSGQFQYF	TGCAGTGCTCAGAATTCGGGACAGTTCCAGTACTTC
NA	TRBV20-1	NA	TRBJ2-3	CSPSRQSTDTQYF	TGCAGTCCATCCCGACAGTCCACAGATACGCAGTATTTT
NA	TRBV28	NA	TRBJ2-1	CASFNGLEDNEQFF	TGTGCCAGTTTCAACGGACTGGAAGATAATGAGCAGTTCTTC
NA	TRBV14	NA	TRBJ2-1	CAGSQNELRTGFILGIYNEQFF	TGTGCCGGCAGCCAGAACGAACTAAGGACGGGGTTTATCCTGGGGATTTACAATGAGCAGTTCTTC
NA	TRBV21-1	NA	TRBJ2-1	CASRYRGPRSYNEQFF	TGTGCCAGCAGGTACAGGGGGCCGCGCTCCTACAATGAGCAGTTCTTC
NA	TRBV9	TRBD1	TRBJ2-4	CASSVDPGTADLAKNIQYF	TGTGCCAGCAGCGTAGACCCCGGGACAGCTGATCTAGCCAAAAACATTCAGTACTTC
NA	TRBV20-1	NA	TRBJ1-5	CSASRDNRNHPQHF	TGCAGTGCGAGTCGGGACAACCGCAATCACCCCCAGCATTTT
NA	TRBV20-1	NA	TRBJ2-1	CSANQGRRNEQFF	TGCAGTGCTAATCAGGGGCGCCGGAATGAGCAGTTCTTC
few	TRBV4-3	TRBD1	TRBJ2-3	CASSQWPWAGGPTDTQYF	TGCGCCAGCAGCCAATGGCCTTGGGCAGGGGGCCCCACAGATACGCAGTATTTT
NA	TRBV7-2	NA	TRBJ1-6	CASSSHVYSPLHF	TGTGCCAGCAGCTCCCATGTCTATTCACCCCTCCACTTT
few	TRBV2	NA	TRBJ2-1	CASRGDESYNEQFF	TGTGCCAGCAGGGGCGACGAATCCTACAATGAGCAGTTCTTC
many	TRBV5-1	TRBD1	TRBJ2-7	CASSSGQGYEQYF	TGCGCCAGCAGCTCAGGACAGGGCTACGAGCAGTACTTC
few	TRBV20-1	NA	TRBJ2-1	CSARGISREQFF	TGCAGTGCTAGAGGAATTTCCAGGGAGCAGTTCTTC
NA	TRBV20-1	NA	TRBJ2-5	CSANSAMETQYF	TGCAGTGCTAATAGCGCTATGGAGACCCAGTACTTC
NA	TRBV20-1	NA	TRBJ1-2	CSAPGLLDYGYTF	TGCAGTGCCCCAGGATTATTGGACTATGGCTACACCTTC
few	TRBV5-1	NA	TRBJ2-5	CASSLDGLSETQYF	TGCGCCAGCAGCTTGGACGGGTTGTCGGAGACCCAGTACTTC
NA	TRBV28	TRBD1	TRBJ2-2	CASSFFPRQGEGELFF	TGTGCCAGCAGTTTTTTCCCGAGACAGGGGGAAGGGGAGCTGTTTTTT
NA	TRBV27	TRBD2	TRBJ2-1	CASSLAGERTEQFF	TGTGCCAGCAGTTTGGCGGGAGAGCGTACCGAGCAGTTCTTC
NA	TRBV9	NA	TRBJ2-3	CASSVGDTGTDTQYF	TGTGCCAGCAGCGTAGGGGATACGGGCACAGATACGCAGTATTTT
NA	TRBV28	NA	TRBJ1-1	CASSMNTEAFF	TGTGCCAGCAGTATGAACACTGAAGCTTTCTTT
few	TRBV20-1	TRBD2	TRBJ2-1	CSARSLAGGTEQFF	TGCAGTGCTAGATCCCTAGCGGGAGGGACTGAGCAGTTCTTC
NA	TRBV7-8	NA	TRBJ2-4	CASSLVSGERGKNIQYF	TGTGCCAGCAGCTTAGTTTCGGGGGAGAGGGGCAAAAACATTCAGTACTTC
few	TRBV24-1	TRBD1	TRBJ2-7	CATSARTGYEQYF	TGTGCCACCAGTGCTAGGACAGGCTACGAGCAGTACTTC
many	TRBV25-1	TRBD2	TRBJ2-7	CASSESTSGSPYEQYF	TGTGCCAGCAGTGAATCCACTAGCGGGAGCCCTTACGAGCAGTACTTC
few	TRBV2	NA	TRBJ2-1	CASLAQGAGGPVNEQFF	TGTGCCAGCCTAGCCCAGGGGGCGGGAGGGCCTGTCAATGAGCAGTTCTTC
few	TRBV30	TRBD1	TRBJ1-2	CAWRRTGRNYGYTF	TGTGCCTGGAGAAGGACAGGGAGAAACTATGGCTACACCTTC
NA	TRBV7-9	NA	TRBJ1-2	CASRGPGAGFYGYTF	TGTGCCAGCAGAGGACCCGGGGCAGGATTCTATGGCTACACCTTC